This T cell receptor (beta chain) was sequenced in a study of cytomegalovirus exposure and HLA in healthy donors. Study-wide background: Previous work identified some 120 million unique TCR beta sequences from roughly 170 million T cells.

PCR involved 60 Vbeta and 13 Jbeta primers. Sequencing used immunoSEQ multiplex PCR; TCRdb keeps in-frame clones, though not all of them. The sample contains some 56,000 clones, about 80% of which appear only once. This CDR3 has 15 amino acids. CDR1 and CDR2 (germline): SGHRS, YFSETQ. Losses at the gene ends were 4 bases for V and 8 bases for J; bases not matched to a gene: 10. On this clone: Its antigen is still unknown.

Study conclusions and caveats: TRBV6-2, TRBV6-3 and other indistinguishable V segments were excluded. Relative to the approximately 700-donor mean, N-insertions were reportedly fewer in an Asian-associated ancestry cluster in a later analysis.

Sequencing was done on a sample of PBMCs. This sequence joins TRBV5-1 and TRBJ2-1; 9 bases match TRBD1. This receptor was taken from a man in his fifties in good health and CMV-seronegative. This chain's CDR3 is CASSTPGQGGDEQFF. CDR3 nucleotide sequence: TGCGCCAGCAGCACCCCGGGACAGGGTGGAGATGAGCAGTTCTTC.